The source of this TCR beta chain is a study of T-cell memory formation after mild COVID-19. About the research overall: TCR clusters were largely donor specific.

A word on this clonotype: Its antigen is still unknown.

CDR1 and CDR2 from the germline V gene are SGHAT and FQNNGV. There are 18 residues in the CDR3. Unmatched junction bases numbered 20, after V lost 6 bases and J lost 4 bases. UMIs and sample barcodes were carried by the TCR alpha and TCR beta cDNA libraries that 5'RACE produced using constant-segment primers. One entry per CDR3 protein, called by TCRdb with MiXCR from the 5' RACE reads. Of about 290,000 distinct CDR3 sequences detected, roughly 15% appear once; the ten largest clones hold 22%. Findings and limits, study-wide: Clones contracting over day 15 to 85 were CD4/CD8 balanced, with later expanders leaning CD4+. The study found contracting CD4+ clones mainly in CM and EM and contracting CD8+ clones in EMRA.

The J gene is TRBJ2-5, the V gene TRBV11-2; 7 bases are shared with TRBD2. The TCR originated in a man younger than 35 who had mild COVID-19 (a few samples of this study predate the infection). Cell type and time point are not known. What was sequenced was PBMCs or a T cell subset sorted from them (not recorded which). In DNA, the CDR3 is TGTGCCAGCAGTTTCCCGCGCCGGGGAGGGTCGCGGAGAGAGACCCAGTACTTC. Protein product: CASSFPRRGGSRRETQYF. The full variable domain, its missing parts supplied by reference TRBV11-2 and TRBJ2-5, is EAGVAQSPRYKIIEKRQSVAFWCNPISGHATLYWYQQILGQGPKLLIQFQNNGVVDDSQLPKDRFSAERLKGVDSTLKIQPAKLEDSAVYLCASSFPRRGGSRRETQYFGPGTRLLVL.